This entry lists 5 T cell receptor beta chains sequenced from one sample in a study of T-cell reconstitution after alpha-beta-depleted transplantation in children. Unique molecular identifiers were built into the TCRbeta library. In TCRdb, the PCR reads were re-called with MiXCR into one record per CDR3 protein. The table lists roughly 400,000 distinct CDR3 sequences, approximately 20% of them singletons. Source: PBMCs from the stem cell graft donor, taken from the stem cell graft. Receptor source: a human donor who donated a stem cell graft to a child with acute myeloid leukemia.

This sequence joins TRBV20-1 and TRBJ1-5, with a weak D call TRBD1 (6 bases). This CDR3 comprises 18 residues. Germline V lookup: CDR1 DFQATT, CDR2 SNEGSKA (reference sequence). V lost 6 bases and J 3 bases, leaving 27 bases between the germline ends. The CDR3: CSAVSLDRYNEINQPQHF. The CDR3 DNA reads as TGCAGTGCCGTCTCCTTGGACAGATACAATGAAATCAATCAGCCCCAGCATTTT.

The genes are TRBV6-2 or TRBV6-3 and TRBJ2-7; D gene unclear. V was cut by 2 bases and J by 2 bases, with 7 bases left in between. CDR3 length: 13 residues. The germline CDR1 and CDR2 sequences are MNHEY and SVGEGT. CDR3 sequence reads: CASSYGETYEQYF. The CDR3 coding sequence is TGTGCCAGCAGTTACGGCGAAACCTACGAGCAGTACTTC.

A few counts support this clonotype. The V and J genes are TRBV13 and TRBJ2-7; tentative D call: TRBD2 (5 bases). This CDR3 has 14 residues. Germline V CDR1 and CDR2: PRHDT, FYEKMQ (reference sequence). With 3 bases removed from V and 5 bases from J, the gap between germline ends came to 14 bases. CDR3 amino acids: CASSFNTGLHEQYF. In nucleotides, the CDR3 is TGTGCCAGCAGCTTCAACACGGGATTGCACGAGCAGTACTTC.

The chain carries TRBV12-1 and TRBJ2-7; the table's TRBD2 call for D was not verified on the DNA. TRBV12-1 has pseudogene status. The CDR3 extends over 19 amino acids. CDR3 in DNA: TGTGCCAGCAGCCCCCCGTATCCGGACGGGAGGATGCACTCCTACGAGCAGTACTTC. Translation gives CASSPPYPDGRMHSYEQYF.

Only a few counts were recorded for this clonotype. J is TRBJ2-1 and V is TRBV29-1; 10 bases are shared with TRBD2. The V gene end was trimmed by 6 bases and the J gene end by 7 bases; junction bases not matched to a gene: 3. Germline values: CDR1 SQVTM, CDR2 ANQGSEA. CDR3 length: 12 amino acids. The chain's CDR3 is CSVASGSNEQFF. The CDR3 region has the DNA TGCAGCGTGGCTAGCGGGAGTAATGAGCAGTTCTTC.